This T cell receptor (beta chain) was identified in a study of Ad26.COV2.S vaccination and SARS-CoV-2 variants. Study at large: In the study, Ad26.COV2.S was injected intramuscularly once, or twice 56 days apart. General study results and limits: Responses of T cells in total may have been underestimated by the TCR breadth and depth analyses. Among vaccine recipients, spike-specific TCR breadth exceeded that of placebo recipients.

Treatment meaning: roughly 18 received Ad26.COV2.S at low or high dose, single or two shots; a few received placebo; per-sample allocation not given. Sampling occurred on day 63 after the first vaccine or placebo injection. The donor's status was that of an adult aged 18-55 years in Boston. Profiling relied on immunoSEQ multiplex PCR, and the TCRdb table lists in-frame clones only, not all of them. The repertoire holds around 310,000 clones, with 90% as singletons. The germline V and J ends were trimmed by 1 base and 1 base, with 7 bases remaining between them. Germline-derived CDR1 and CDR2 are SGHVS and FQNEAQ. The CDR3 length is 14 residues. As for this clone: Its antigen is currently unknown. This specimen includes other DNA sequences encoding the same CDR3.

This TCR derives from a person aged 18-65 years who received the Ad26.COV2.S COVID-19 vaccine or a placebo. Sequencing used peripheral blood, obtained in a trial of Ad26.COV2.S vaccine versus placebo. The chain couples TRBV7-8 to TRBJ1-1; possible D gene TRBD1, 5 bases. CDR3 amino acids: CASSLVGENTEAFF. CDR3 bases: TGTGCCAGCAGCTTAGTAGGGGAGAACACTGAAGCTTTCTTT.